A selection of T cell receptor beta chains follows, all from one sample in a study of CD8 T cell repertoires and HIV-1 epitope variants. The method was immunoSEQ multiplex PCR; TCRdb's version includes in-frame clones alone and lacks a portion of them. Here the sample spans over 5,000 clones, about 70% being singletons. What these receptors recognize is not known. The sequencing sample was made of cultured CD8+ T cells derived from PBMCs. Every receptor here comes from a male donor with HIV. The CDR3 runs from the conserved cysteine through the conserved F or W. D genes are given only for firm matches. The listing skips clone size in some rows; elsewhere it reads once, few, many or a size class.

j_call clone_size d_call cdr3_length v_call cdr3_aa cdr3_nt
TRBJ1-4 NA NA 15 TRBV7-9 CASTNLRDQNEKLFF TGTGCCAGCACCAATCTGCGGGACCAGAATGAAAAACTGTTTTTT
TRBJ2-7 few NA 12 TRBV7-3 CASSLRAGEQYF TGTGCCAGCAGCTTACGAGCGGGCGAGCAGTACTTC
TRBJ1-5 NA NA 15 TRBV19 CASSIDEGINQPQHF TGTGCCAGTAGTATAGATGAAGGGATCAATCAGCCCCAGCATTTT
TRBJ2-5 NA NA 13 TRBV7-3 CASSQDSQETQYF TGTGCCAGCAGCCAAGACAGCCAAGAGACCCAGTACTTC
TRBJ2-7 NA NA 13 TRBV7-6 CASSPVGKYEQYF TGTGCCAGCAGCCCGGTGGGGAAGTACGAGCAGTACTTC
TRBJ2-7 few TRBD2 14 TRBV28 CASRVIAGAEEQYF TGTGCAAGCAGGGTAATAGCGGGGGCGGAGGAGCAGTACTTC
TRBJ2-1 NA TRBD2 16 TRBV2 CASSALEGTREGRQFF TGTGCCAGCAGTGCTCTCGAGGGGACCAGGGAGGGTCGGCAGTTCTTC
TRBJ2-7 NA NA 12 TRBV5-1 CASSLDRVEQYF TGCGCCAGCAGCTTGGACAGGGTCGAGCAGTACTTC
TRBJ2-2 NA NA 14 TRBV7-3 CASSWDSYTGELFF TGTGCCAGCAGCTGGGACTCCTACACCGGGGAGCTGTTTTTT
TRBJ1-1 NA NA 13 TRBV5-4 CASSLAEGTEAFF TGTGCCAGCAGCTTGGCCGAGGGGACTGAAGCTTTCTTT